This TCR beta chain appears in the sequencing data of a study of early stage breast cancer tumors. Profiling relied on immunoSEQ multiplex PCR, and the TCRdb table lists in-frame clones only, not all of them. The repertoire consists of approximately 33,000 clones, with more than 65% occurring once and the leading ten covering 4.7%. This CDR3 spans 14 amino acids. The germline V gene encodes CDR1 SGHTA and CDR2 FQGTGA. V was clipped by 5 bases and J by 2 bases, with 12 bases between them. The sample taken for sequencing was blood. The chain employs TRBV7-3 and TRBJ2-5; D is possibly TRBD2 (5 bases). The sequence was collected from a person in their 40s with breast cancer. This CDR3 is CASSPAAGQETQYF. Here the CDR3 DNA reads TGTGCCAGCAGCCCAGCGGCCGGTCAAGAGACCCAGTACTTC. Supplemented by reference TRBV7-3 and TRBJ2-5, the full variable domain reads GAGVSQTPSNKVTEKGKYVELRCDPISGHTALYWYRQSLGQGPEFLIYFQGTGAADDSGLPNDRFFAVRPEGSVSTLKIQRTERGDSAVYLCASSPAAGQETQYFGPGTRLLVL.